Listed below are T cell receptor beta chains from one sample, sequenced in a study of blood T cell repertoires in COVID-19. Method: immunoSEQ multiplex PCR; TCRdb's copy keeps in-frame clones and lacks some. The sample holds about half a million clones; 75% to 90% are singletons and the top ten take 3% to 3.5%. Sequencing was performed on peripheral blood. The source is a human donor in a cohort sampled during active COVID-19. The CDR3 runs from the conserved cysteine through the conserved F or W.

V gene	CDR3 length	J gene	CDR3 protein
TRBV28	15	TRBJ2-7	CASRLLREGSYEQYF
TRBV28	14	TRBJ1-5	CASSSRAYNQPQHF
TRBV5-1	16	TRBJ2-2	CASSPRTGGSTGELFF
TRBV9	15	TRBJ2-1	CASSVDLTPYNEQFF
TRBV5-1	15	TRBJ2-1	CASSLGLAGGGEQFF
TRBV10-3	13	TRBJ1-1	CASEQGLNTEAFF
TRBV30	14	TRBJ2-7	CAWSRDTKLYEQYF
TRBV6-5	15	TRBJ1-1	CASRQNSGGRTEAFF
TRBV3-1/TRBV3-2	12	TRBJ1-2	CASSLIGGGYTF
TRBV5-1	14	TRBJ2-3	CASSLAGFTDTQYF
TRBV18	15	TRBJ1-5	CASSPPGQVDQPQHF
TRBV19	12	TRBJ1-2	CASSSLGYGYTF
TRBV30	13	TRBJ1-4	CAWAAAGHEKLFF
TRBV7-3	15	TRBJ2-6	CASSLGSGGANVLTF
TRBV28	16	TRBJ1-6	CASRRSGGLSNSPLHF
TRBV19	15	TRBJ2-7	CASSFPGQGHYEQYF
TRBV6-2/TRBV6-3	13	TRBJ2-5	CASSLGAPGTQYF
TRBV27	14	TRBJ1-2	CASNPGGFTRGYTF
TRBV7-9	16	TRBJ2-2	CASSLTGTGDTGELFF
TRBV27	13	TRBJ1-1	CASRATGTGVAFF
TRBV7-9	16	TRBJ2-3	CASSSGTSGNTDTQYF
TRBV9	15	TRBJ1-1	CASSVAPPGNTEAFF
TRBV5-1	14	TRBJ1-1	CASSLGLGGTEAFF
TRBV27	14	TRBJ1-3	CALLDRGLGNTIYF
TRBV30	11	TRBJ1-1	CAWTQVDEAFF
TRBV7-8	15	TRBJ1-2	CASTYGTEPNYGYTF
TRBV4-3	19	TRBJ1-4	CASSQDSLGQSATNEKLFF
TRBV2	14	TRBJ1-4	CASSLGVTNEKLFF
TRBV20-1	13	TRBJ1-1	CSASGGMVTEAFF